Below, 24 T cell receptor beta chains from the same sample are listed, as sequenced in a study of regulatory T cells in long-lasting Graves disease. CDR3-region Arm-PCR and iRepertoire HTBI primers produced the TCR beta libraries. TCRdb reprocessed the multiplex PCR reads with MiXCR, giving one entry per CDR3 protein. Found here are some 220,000 distinct CDR3 sequences, around 20% of them singletons; the top ten hold 10% to 15%. Noted time point: newly diagnosed GD, antithyroid drugs for less than 3 months. RNA from PBMCs was the source of the TCR library. The same data also went into a second study, on T cells in Graves' hyperthyroidism and ophthalmopathy.

The sequencing here drew on peripheral blood mononuclear cells (PBMCs), taken at new diagnosis, from a patient treated with antithyroid drugs. These receptors were taken from a woman in her twenties or thirties with Graves disease.

This clonotype has at least ten counts. This CDR3 is CASSLSRNTEAFF. Here the CDR3 DNA reads TGTGCCAGCAGCTTGTCGCGGAACACTGAAGCTTTCTTT. The chain couples TRBV11-2 to TRBJ1-1; D is undetermined. Germline CDR1 and CDR2: SGHAT and FQNNGV. Trimming removed 3 bases at V and 1 base at J, with 6 bases between. This CDR3 spans 13 amino acids.

This clonotype was counted ten times or more. The chain uses TRBV19 and TRBJ1-4; a possible D gene is TRBD1 (5 bases). Trimming left V 9 bases short and J 6 bases short, with 14 bases between. This CDR3 has 13 residues. Germline CDR1 is LNHDA and CDR2 is SQIVND (reference sequence). CDR3 in amino acids: CASQTAGDEKLFF. The CDR3 nucleotides read TGTGCCAGCCAGACAGCCGGCGATGAAAAACTGTTTTTT.

This clonotype was counted many times. V and J are TRBV3-1 and TRBJ1-1; 9 bases match TRBD1. The CDR3 has 14 amino acids. Germline CDR1 and CDR2: LGHDT and YNNKEL (reference sequence). Trimming at V came to 4 bases and at J to 0 bases, leaving 0 bases not matched to a gene. The CDR3 sequence is CASSRDRVNTEAFF. DNA of the CDR3: TGTGCCAGCAGCCGGGACAGGGTGAACACTGAAGCTTTCTTT. Looking up the rest from reference TRBV3-1 and TRBJ1-1 gives the full variable domain: DTAVSQTPKYLVTQMGNDKSIKCEQNLGHDTMYWYKQDSKKFLKIMFSYNNKELIINETVPNRFSPKSPDKAHLNLHINSLELGDSAVYFCASSRDRVNTEAFFGQGTRLTVV.

This clonotype was seen ten or more times. The J gene is TRBJ1-1, the V gene TRBV19; no clear D gene. Germline V CDR1 and CDR2: LNHDA, SQIVND (reference sequence). The CDR3 spans 13 residues. The germline V and J ends were trimmed by 10 bases and 5 bases, with 17 bases remaining between them. Written as DNA, the CDR3 is TGTGCCACTTCCAGCAATTACGGGACTGAAGCTTTCTTT. It codes for CATSSNYGTEAFF.

This clonotype has ten or more counts. V gene TRBV5-1 combines with J gene TRBJ2-1; 9 bases fit TRBD2. The CDR3 consists of 17 residues. Germline trimming cut 1 base from V and 4 bases from J; bases unmatched to any gene: 9. CDR1 is SGHRS and CDR2 is YFSETQ in the germline V gene. The CDR3 DNA follows: TGCGCCAGCAGCTTGTTGTTGGCGGGAGGGCTTTACAATGAGCAGTTCTTC. It specifies CASSLLLAGGLYNEQFF.

This clonotype appeared many times. The chain couples TRBV20-1 to TRBJ2-7; D tentatively reads TRBD1 or TRBD2 (5 bases each). The CDR3 loop spans 12 amino acids. Trimming stripped 0 bases from V and 3 bases from J, with 6 bases between. CDR1 is DFQATT and CDR2 is SNEGSKA in the germline V gene (reference sequence). Written as DNA, the CDR3 is TGCAGTGCTAGAGATGGGGGCTACGAGCAGTACTTC. Protein product: CSARDGGYEQYF.

This clonotype was seen more than once but under ten times. The J gene is TRBJ1-3, the V gene TRBV20-1; perhaps TRBD1 as D (5 bases). The germline gives CDR1 DFQATT, CDR2 SNEGSKA (reference sequence). This CDR3 region has 14 residues. Trimming stripped 6 bases from V and 2 bases from J, with 14 bases between. CDR3 coding DNA: TGCAGTGCGCGGGACCGCGTAACTGGAAACACCATATATTTT. This gives the protein CSARDRVTGNTIYF.

This chain's CDR3 is CASSLLGQGDSGNTIYF. DNA for the CDR3: TGTGCCAGCAGTCTCCTGGGACAGGGGGACTCTGGAAACACCATATATTTT. V usage is TRBV12-3 or TRBV12-4 and J usage is TRBJ1-3; 11 bases are a match to TRBD1. The CDR3 extends over 17 amino acids. Trimming removed 5 bases from V and 0 bases from J; junction bases left unmatched: 6.

Points on this clonotype: A read error may explain this, as a much larger clone is one base away. J is TRBJ2-1 and V is TRBV3-1, with D maybe TRBD2 (5 bases). Germline V CDR1 and CDR2: LGHDT, YNNKEL (reference sequence). Trimming took 2 bases from V and 8 from J, leaving 13 bases between them. This CDR3 is 14 amino acids long. The CDR3 loop reads CASSQIDRDDEQFF. In DNA form, the CDR3 reads TGTGCCAGCAGCCAAATCGACCGGGATGATGAGCAGTTCTTC.

In its sample, this clonotype was seen many times. CDR3 protein: CASSRMGVRSGANVLTF. In DNA form, the CDR3 reads TGTGCCAGCAGTCGGATGGGGGTTCGCTCTGGGGCCAACGTCCTGACTTTC. J is TRBJ2-6 and V is TRBV6-1, with D perhaps assigned TRBD1 or TRBD2 (5 bases each). The CDR3 has 17 amino acids. Per the germline V gene, CDR1 is MNHNS and CDR2 is SASEGT. Trimming removed 5 bases at V and 0 bases at J, with 14 bases between.

This clonotype was recorded many times. The chain is built from TRBV28 and TRBJ1-4; D is perhaps TRBD1 (6 bases). Germline V lookup: CDR1 MDHEN, CDR2 SYDVKM. This CDR3 region has 15 residues. V was clipped by 7 bases and J by 2 bases, with 14 bases between them. As DNA, the CDR3 is TGTGCCAGCAAGAGGGGGGGTCGGACTAATGAAAAACTGTTTTTT. It yields the protein CASKRGGRTNEKLFF.

This clonotype came up many times. The chain carries TRBV30 and TRBJ1-1; TRBD1 is a possible D gene (5 bases). The CDR3 is 13 residues long. Germline assignment: CDR1 GTSNPN and CDR2 SVGIG (reference sequence). V lost 2 bases and J lost 5, with 12 bases in between. CDR3 sequence (DNA): TGTGCCTGGAGTCCTAGACAGTCGACTGAAGCTTTCTTT. Protein: CAWSPRQSTEAFF.

This clonotype was counted at least ten times. The chain is built from TRBV2 and TRBJ2-6; D is perhaps TRBD1 (6 bases). Germline V gene lookup returns CDR1 SNHLY and CDR2 FYNNEI. This CDR3 comprises 17 residues. V was clipped by 8 bases and J by 0 bases, with 17 bases between them. The chain's CDR3 is CASRQDRTLSGANVLTF. DNA for the CDR3: TGTGCCAGCCGGCAAGACAGGACCCTCTCTGGGGCCAACGTCCTGACTTTC. Full variable domain (missing parts from reference TRBV2 and TRBJ2-6): EPEVTQTPSHQVTQMGQEVILRCVPISNHLYFYWYRQILGQKVEFLVSFYNNEISEKSEIFDDQFSVERPDGSNFTLKIRSTKLEDSAMYFCASRQDRTLSGANVLTFGAGSRLTVL.

This clonotype was counted many times. The V gene is TRBV27, the J gene TRBJ2-2, with 11 bases that match TRBD1. The junction had 11 bases not matched to a gene; V was cut back by 7 bases and J by 4 bases. CDR3 length equals 17 residues. Germline V gives CDR1 MNHEY, CDR2 SMNVEV (reference sequence). CDR3 sequence (DNA): TGTGCCAGCACAGGACAGGGGGCGCGTTTTGGCACCGGGGAGCTGTTTTTT. Translating it yields CASTGQGARFGTGELFF.

This clonotype was recorded many times. The V gene is TRBV18, the J gene TRBJ1-3; D perhaps matches TRBD1 (5 bases). Between the trimmed V and J ends, which lost 2 bases and 0 bases, there was a span of 11 bases. CDR3 length equals 16 residues. In germline, CDR1 is KGHSH, CDR2 LQKENI. This CDR3 reads CASSPKFGGSGNTIYF. The CDR3 DNA reads TGTGCCAGCTCACCAAAGTTCGGGGGCTCTGGAAACACCATATATTTT.

This clonotype was detected many times. This chain links TRBV5-6 with TRBJ1-6, with a weak D call TRBD1 (5 bases). Germline lookup yields CDR1 SGHDT and CDR2 YYEEEE. V lost 6 bases, J lost 10 bases, and 14 bases lay in between. This CDR3 has 13 amino acids. The CDR3 region is CASTLGAGSPLHF. CDR3 DNA sequence: TGTGCCAGCACGTTGGGAGCAGGGTCACCCCTCCACTTT.

This clonotype was found many times. The rearrangement links TRBV6-1 to TRBJ2-1; 13 positions agree with TRBD2. V trimming: 3 bases; J trimming: 9 bases; junction bases outside the gene matches: 5. This CDR3 comprises 15 residues. Germline values: CDR1 MNHNS, CDR2 SASEGT. CDR3 nucleotide sequence: TGTGCCAGCAGTGAGACACTAGCGGGGGGGATTGAGCAGTTCTTC. It yields the protein CASSETLAGGIEQFF.

This clonotype came up many times. The chain is built from TRBV11-2 and TRBJ1-6; TRBD1 matches at 7 bases. The CDR3 totals 14 residues. In germline, CDR1 is SGHAT, CDR2 FQNNGV. V was clipped by 5 bases and J by 7 bases; unmatched bases: 5. For the CDR3, the DNA is TGTGCCAGCAGCAAGGACAGGACCAATTCACCCCTCCACTTT. This codes for CASSKDRTNSPLHF.

Regarding this clonotype: A much larger clone lies one base from this, so it may be a read error. V gene TRBV30 combines with J gene TRBJ1-1, with D perhaps matching TRBD1 (5 bases). Germline V lookup: CDR1 GTSNPN, CDR2 SVGIG (reference sequence). This CDR3 comprises 13 residues. The CDR3 protein is CAWSQGWNTEALF. The CDR3 coding sequence is TGTGCCTGGAGTCAGGGTTGGAACACTGAAGCTCTCTTT.

This clonotype was seen only a few times. The CDR3 bases are TGTGCCAGCAGCTTAGAAAATTCGGGACTCGCATTCTACGAGCAGTACTTC. Amino acids: CASSLENSGLAFYEQYF. The genes are TRBV7-9 and TRBJ2-7; TRBD2 might be the D (6 bases). The CDR3 spans 17 residues. CDR1 is SEHNR and CDR2 is FQNEAQ in the germline V gene (reference sequence). V was trimmed by 1 base and J by 3 bases, leaving 19 bases between them.

With regard to this clonotype: This likely comes from a read error, as the CDR3 has no conserved phenylalanine or tryptophan at its end. The chain links TRBV7-8 to TRBJ2-3; 9 bases align to TRBD1. The CDR3 totals 15 residues. After removal of 5 bases from V and 1 base from J, the junction contained 4 bases not matched to a gene. Germline V gene lookup returns CDR1 SGHVS and CDR2 FQNEAQ. CDR3 region: CASSRRTGGTDTQYI. In nucleotides, the CDR3 is TGTGCCAGCAGCCGTCGGACAGGGGGCACAGATACGCAGTATATT.

This clonotype was counted many times. V gene TRBV7-9 combines with J gene TRBJ1-2; no clear D gene. Trimming shortened V by 4 bases and J by 0 bases, and 21 bases separated the two germline ends. The CDR3 spans 18 residues. Germline CDR1 is SEHNR and CDR2 is FQNEAQ (reference sequence). In DNA, the CDR3 is TGTGCCAGCAGCTCGGCGGAAGGGTCCGATTTAGCTAACTATGGCTACACCTTC. It yields the protein CASSSAEGSDLANYGYTF.

This clonotype was observed at least ten times. The chain joins TRBV2 to TRBJ2-2; 11 positions match TRBD2. Trimming removed 4 bases from V and 4 bases from J; junction bases left unmatched: 2. Germline V lookup: CDR1 SNHLY, CDR2 FYNNEI. This CDR3 region has 15 residues. The CDR3 bases are TGTGCCAGCAGTGGACTAGCGGGGCCCACCGGGGAGCTGTTTTTT. It codes for CASSGLAGPTGELFF.

This clonotype was counted many times. The chain is built from TRBV13 and TRBJ1-2; D remains ambiguous. Germline CDR1 reads PRHDT; CDR2 reads FYEKMQ (reference sequence). CDR3 size: 17 residues. Trimming left V 3 bases short and J 0 bases short, with 17 bases between. CDR3 sequence (DNA): TGTGCCAGCAGCTTGAGGGCCGGACGGTCAGCTAACTATGGCTACACCTTC. Residues: CASSLRAGRSANYGYTF.